This T cell receptor beta chain was identified in a study of cytomegalovirus exposure and HLA in healthy donors. Study-wide results and caveats: In a later analysis, HLA-associated beta chains showed higher expansion and lower generation probabilities than comparable chains. It was reported in a later analysis that an Asian-associated ancestry cluster showed fewer N-insertions than the approximately 700-donor mean. TCR beta V- and J-gene trimming, according to a later analysis, was linked to a missense DCLRE1C variant. What a later analysis showed was that several of the most significant clusters appeared linked to common viral pathogens.

This PCR relied on a set of 60 Vbeta primers and 13 Jbeta primers. Generated by immunoSEQ multiplex PCR, the TCRdb table keeps only in-frame clones and is missing some. The data contain some 210,000 clones, around 87% of them singletons. The V segment lost 0 bases and the J segment 4 bases; nucleotides outside the gene matches: 6. CDR1 and CDR2 from the germline V gene are SGHNT and YYREEE (reference sequence). This CDR3 has 15 amino acids. Comment on this clone: Its antigen is not known.

The sequenced sample was PBMCs. The clonotype comes from a man aged 25 to 45 in good health and CMV-seronegative. The chain employs TRBV5-4 and TRBJ2-5; 7 positions match TRBD1. The CDR3 DNA sequence: TGTGCCAGCAGCTTGGGTAGACAGGGTGGAGAGACCCAGTACTTC. Protein: CASSLGRQGGETQYF.